These T cell receptor beta chains were read from a single sample in a study of metastatic and nonmetastatic thyroid tumors. From the PCR reads, TCRdb re-called clones with MiXCR. Altogether 30,000 to 35,000 clones are present, around a sixth being singletons, with the ten largest covering 6.5% to 8.5%. The sample comprised blood. The receptors stem from a female donor with papillary thyroid cancer or a benign thyroid nodule (not recorded which). Some clones in this sample may be carry-over from other donors' samples. Both conserved end residues are trimmed from each CDR3.

TRBJ2-2 TRBV28 12 ASSPSSASGELF
TRBJ2-1 TRBV14 13 ASSQDSGVYNEQF
TRBJ2-7 TRBV6-1 12 ASSGQGVYNEQY
TRBJ2-7 TRBV10-3 13 AISDGASGRNEQY
TRBJ1-2 TRBV12-3/TRBV12-4 11 ASSLTRGGGYT
TRBJ1-2 TRBV6-1 9 ASKYRGRLA
TRBJ2-3 TRBV29-1 11 SVEDRYTDTQY
TRBJ2-3 TRBV18 13 ASSRLAGALDTQY
TRBJ1-1 TRBV2 11 ASSGTLNTEAF
TRBJ2-5 TRBV20-1 13 SARSTSGYQETQY
TRBJ2-1 TRBV20-1 12 SAGIGHAYNEQF
TRBJ1-4 TRBV27 13 ASSPGQGAWEKLF
TRBJ1-4 TRBV12-3/TRBV12-4 11 ASAESTNEKLF
TRBJ1-5 TRBV30 11 AWSVQTNQPQH
TRBJ2-3 TRBV5-4 15 ASSSRGIAGDGDTQY
TRBJ1-6 TRBV2 14 ASSEGARSYNSPLH
TRBJ2-5 TRBV7-2 13 ASSTGTGFRETQY
TRBJ2-1 TRBV6-1 12 ASRSGKVGNEQF
TRBJ2-1 TRBV19 13 ASSISGRGRGEQF
TRBJ2-1 TRBV12-3/TRBV12-4 11 ASSFWEGNEQF
TRBJ1-1 TRBV2 11 ASSEGRAAEAF
TRBJ1-5 TRBV12-3/TRBV12-4 13 ASTVGGLGNQTQH
TRBJ2-7 TRBV25-1 12 ASSDRPDSYEQY
TRBJ2-3 TRBV24-1 11 ATSAPGIDTQY
TRBJ2-1 TRBV11-2 12 ASSLVGVGNEQF
TRBJ1-4 TRBV5-4 13 ASSSSGTGIEKLF
TRBJ2-7 TRBV11-2 15 ASSLFALGAGGYEQY
TRBJ2-7 TRBV7-2 13 ASSYTGGSSYEQY
TRBJ1-2 TRBV2 12 ASSGPTGGARYT
TRBJ2-1 TRBV27 13 ASSLSVYGGGEQF
TRBJ2-7 TRBV20-1 11 SARVGGAYEQY
TRBJ1-3 TRBV11-3 13 ASSYRNVPGNTIY
TRBJ2-7 TRBV14 11 ASSQGVGNEQY
TRBJ1-4 TRBV4-1 14 ASSQDGGWLAEKLF
TRBJ2-7 TRBV12-3/TRBV12-4 14 ASSPTDRASLYEQY
TRBJ2-5 TRBV5-1 13 ASSFNGQSQETQY
TRBJ2-1 TRBV27 14 ASSLSAGHPYNEQF
TRBJ1-1 TRBV11-2 13 ASIRGQAMNTEAF
TRBJ1-2 TRBV5-1 14 ASSFEPGQGAYGYT
TRBJ2-3 TRBV6-2/TRBV6-3 15 ASRRSTSGSLKDTQY
TRBJ1-3 TRBV30 12 AWGTGFSGNTIY
TRBJ1-1 TRBV18 13 ASSSRTGTNTEAF
TRBJ2-5 TRBV20-1 15 SARVGTSGRERKTQY
TRBJ1-3 TRBV12-3/TRBV12-4 14 ASSFGTGGPGNTIY
TRBJ2-3 TRBV20-1 10 SGQEITDTQY
TRBJ2-3 TRBV7-6 13 ASSRLAGSTDTQY
TRBJ2-1 TRBV28 10 ASIWTGCTEF
TRBJ2-1 TRBV4-1 15 ASSQEGDLSSYNEQF
TRBJ2-1 TRBV7-8 11 ASSSNAREKRF
TRBJ2-1 TRBV11-1 16 ASSLPLARGGTYNEQF
TRBJ1-2 TRBV20-1 10 SALTLIYGYT
TRBJ1-1 TRBV5-1 12 ASSLAGGYTEAF
TRBJ2-1 TRBV30 14 AWSFATSGSRYEQF
TRBJ1-1 TRBV10-1 11 ASRADMNTEAF
TRBJ2-3 TRBV20-1 14 SATFRASGSSDTQY
TRBJ2-7 TRBV7-2 12 ASSLGTGTYEQY
TRBJ1-2 TRBV3-1 14 ASSQDIRGTNYGYT
TRBJ1-2 TRBV5-1 12 ASSLDTQNYGYT
TRBJ1-2 TRBV30 9 AWSVADRGD
TRBJ2-1 TRBV10-3 11 AISVHPRNEQF